The clone carrying this TCR beta chain showed up just a few times. Measured with immunoSEQ multiplex PCR; TCRdb has only the in-frame clones, and not every one. The sample lists 120,000 to 150,000 clones, 87% occurring once. The data stem from a study of blood T cell repertoires in COVID-19. Looking at the study overall: From T cells, B-cell-depleted T cells, or PBMCs came the material, which was cDNA or gDNA.

The V end was cut by 5 bases, the J end by 7 bases, with 15 bases between. The germline CDR1 and CDR2 sequences are SGHTA and FQGNSA. This CDR3 contains 15 residues. The clonotype comes from a man aged 50 or older who had recovered from COVID-19. The specimen sequenced was peripheral blood. The V call is TRBV7-2, the J call TRBJ1-6, with D unclear. CDR3 nucleotide sequence: TGTGCCAGCAGCACCAGGCAGATTTCAAATTCACCCCTCCACTTT. It encodes CASSTRQISNSPLHF.